Shown below are 20 T cell receptor beta chains from a single sample sequenced in a study of CD8 T cells in ankylosing spondylitis. TCRdb reprocessed the 5' RACE reads via MiXCR and lists one record per CDR3 protein. The sample records just under 350,000 distinct CDR3 sequences, over 12% being singletons. Material: blood, either unsorted or a sorted T cell fraction (not recorded which). The source of these receptors is a male donor with ankylosing spondylitis or in good health (not recorded which).

The chain has TRBV25-1 and TRBJ1-6; D is unresolved. The germline V gene has CDR1 MGHDK and CDR2 SYGVNS. Trimming shortened V by 3 bases and J by 7 bases, and 16 bases separated the two germline ends. The CDR3 spans 16 residues. CDR3 coding DNA: TGTGCCAGCAGTGACAATCCGGCCCTCGGGAATTCACCCCTCCACTTT. Protein sequence: CASSDNPALGNSPLHF.

This clonotype was seen only a few times. This sequence joins TRBV3-1 and TRBJ2-7; 12 bases align to TRBD2. J lost 6 bases, V lost 4 bases, and 7 bases had no gene match. The CDR3 totals 15 residues. Per the germline V gene, CDR1 is LGHDT and CDR2 is YNNKEL (reference sequence). CDR3 sequence (DNA): TGTGCCAGCAGCCTCCTGACTAGCGGGAGCGGCGAGCAGTACTTC. It encodes CASSLLTSGSGEQYF.

This clonotype was seen at least ten times. V gene TRBV12-3 or TRBV12-4 combines with J gene TRBJ1-1; the D gene is possibly TRBD1 (6 bases). Trimming took 7 bases from V and 2 from J, leaving 11 bases between them. This CDR3 has 13 residues. CDR3 bases: TGTGCCAGCACCCGGACAGTAAACACTGAAGCTTTCTTT. Translated: CASTRTVNTEAFF.

This clonotype has ten or more counts. The V call is TRBV27, the J call TRBJ1-5; D ambiguous. The CDR3 spans 15 residues. V lost 5 bases, J lost 5 bases, and 16 bases lay in between. Germline CDR1 reads MNHEY; CDR2 reads SMNVEV (reference sequence). The CDR3 DNA is TGTGCCAGCAGTACGGCTGGGTTATTGTATCAGCCCCAGCATTTT. Its protein product is CASSTAGLLYQPQHF.

The chain has TRBV7-8 and TRBJ2-2; 14 bases line up with TRBD2. Germline trimming cut 6 bases from V and 5 bases from J; bases unmatched to any gene: 5. The CDR3 is 16 amino acids. The germline V gene encodes CDR1 SGHVS and CDR2 FQNEAQ. The CDR3 spells CASSVGTSGSTGELFF. DNA for the CDR3: TGTGCCAGCAGTGTAGGGACTAGCGGGAGTACCGGGGAGCTGTTTTTT.

A few counts support this clonotype. The chain joins TRBV2 to TRBJ2-5, with D perhaps TRBD1 or TRBD2 (6 bases each). CDR1 and CDR2 (germline): SNHLY, FYNNEI. The CDR3 sequence is 12 residues long. V lost 6 bases, J lost 5 bases, and 10 bases lay in between. CDR3 region: CASRRGTETQYF. Written as DNA, the CDR3 is TGTGCCAGCAGAAGGGGGACTGAGACCCAGTACTTC.

The V call is TRBV9, the J call TRBJ2-7, with a weak D call TRBD2 (6 bases). Germline V gene sequence: CDR1 SGDLS, CDR2 YYNGEE. This CDR3 contains 14 residues. Trimming removed 0 bases at V and 2 bases at J, with 9 bases between. Here the CDR3 reads CASSVGTTAYEQYF. In DNA, the CDR3 is TGTGCCAGCAGCGTAGGGACTACAGCCTACGAGCAGTACTTC.

V is TRBV5-1 and J is TRBJ2-3; 7 positions agree with TRBD2. With V trimmed by 0 bases and J by 4 bases, 8 bases remained unmatched. CDR3 length: 16 amino acids. Germline CDR1 and CDR2: SGHRS and YFSETQ. In DNA, the CDR3 is TGCGCCAGCAGCTTGGGCGGGACGGGGGGACCAGATACGCAGTATTTT. Translated, it gives CASSLGGTGGPDTQYF.

This clonotype was seen more than once but under ten times. The gene calls are TRBV11-2 and TRBJ2-7; D remains unclear. CDR1 and CDR2 (germline): SGHAT, FQNNGV. Trimming pared 0 bases from V and 5 bases from J, leaving 14 bases between. CDR3 size: 15 residues. CDR3 in DNA: TGTGCCAGCAGCTTAGAAGGCCAGTTCGGCCACGAGCAGTACTTC. Translating it yields CASSLEGQFGHEQYF.

The chain uses TRBV15 and TRBJ2-7; 10 bases line up with TRBD1. The junction had 0 bases not matched to a gene; V was cut back by 3 bases and J by 1 base. The CDR3 is 14 residues long. Germline assignment: CDR1 LNHNV and CDR2 YYDKDF (reference sequence). This chain's CDR3 is CATSRGQGSYEQYF. CDR3 DNA sequence: TGTGCCACCAGCAGGGGACAGGGGTCCTACGAGCAGTACTTC.

The chain carries TRBV2 and TRBJ2-7; perhaps TRBD2 as D (5 bases). The ends were cut back, 8 bases at V and 3 bases at J, with 14 bases in the middle. Germline-derived CDR1 and CDR2 are SNHLY and FYNNEI. The length of the CDR3 is 13 residues. This CDR3 reads CASEMDGGYEQYF. DNA of the CDR3: TGTGCCAGCGAGATGGACGGAGGCTACGAGCAGTACTTC.

The sample holds a few counts of this clonotype. This chain joins TRBV12-3 or TRBV12-4 and TRBJ2-7; the match to TRBD2 covers 9 bases. V shed 4 bases, J shed 2 bases, and the junction held 3 bases outside the gene matches. The CDR3 spans 14 residues. The DNA for the CDR3 is TGTGCCAGCAGTTGGACTAGCGAGGCCTACGAGCAGTACTTC. Protein product: CASSWTSEAYEQYF.

V usage is TRBV6-1 and J usage is TRBJ2-3; D is possibly TRBD2 (6 bases). Germline V gene lookup returns CDR1 MNHNS and CDR2 SASEGT. Trimming left V 8 bases short and J 3 bases short, with 12 bases between. There are 13 residues in the CDR3. The CDR3 sequence is CASPPAGTDTQYF. The CDR3 coding sequence is TGTGCCAGCCCTCCCGCGGGGACAGATACGCAGTATTTT.

The chain employs TRBV25-1 and TRBJ2-1; 7 nucleotides agree with TRBD1. Germline V gene data show CDR1 as MGHDK and CDR2 as SYGVNS. The ends lost 8 bases at V and 5 bases at J; junction bases unmatched: 12. The CDR3 is 15 amino acids. CDR3 sequence reads: CASADRQGTHNEQFF. The DNA for the CDR3 is TGTGCCAGCGCCGACCGACAGGGTACCCACAATGAGCAGTTCTTC. The full variable domain, in which reference TRBV25-1 and TRBJ2-1 provide the parts outside the CDR3, is EADIYQTPRYLVIGTGKKITLECSQTMGHDKMYWYQQDPGMELHLIHYSYGVNSTEKGDLSSESTVSRIRTEHFPLTLESARPSHTSQYLCASADRQGTHNEQFFGPGTRLTVL.

The table lists this clonotype with a few counts. The chain has TRBV20-1 and TRBJ2-1; no firm D call. CDR3 length equals 14 residues. V lost 2 bases and J 6 bases, leaving 14 bases between the germline ends. Germline loops: CDR1 DFQATT, CDR2 SNEGSKA (reference sequence). The CDR3 loop is CSARSLIPINEQFF. In DNA, the CDR3 is TGCAGTGCTAGATCCCTTATCCCTATCAATGAGCAGTTCTTC.

V and J are TRBV7-9 and TRBJ1-5, with D possibly matching TRBD1 (6 bases). Trimming took 5 bases from V and 6 from J, leaving 11 bases between them. The CDR3 is 13 residues long. Germline V gene data show CDR1 as SEHNR and CDR2 as FQNEAQ (reference sequence). The CDR3 sequence: CASSIDRFQPQHF. CDR3 sequence (DNA): TGTGCCAGCAGCATAGACAGGTTTCAGCCCCAGCATTTT.

This clonotype was seen a few times. The gene calls are TRBV4-2 and TRBJ1-2, with D possibly TRBD1 on 6 matching bases. The CDR3 has 15 amino acids. From germline, CDR1 is LGHNA and CDR2 YNFKEQ. V was pared by 2 bases and J by 7 bases, with 17 bases between. In DNA form, the CDR3 reads TGTGCCAGCAGCCAAAACAGGGTTAGGTCCTCTGGCTACACCTTC. Translated: CASSQNRVRSSGYTF.

The chain recombines TRBV20-1 with TRBJ1-2, with D tentatively TRBD1 (6 bases). The germline gives CDR1 DFQATT, CDR2 SNEGSKA (reference sequence). Trimming stripped 6 bases from V and 6 bases from J, with 20 bases between. The CDR3 is 14 amino acids. CDR3 nucleotides: TGCAGTGCCGCGTCTCTGGGGGGGCTCGATGGCTACACCTTC. Translated, it gives CSAASLGGLDGYTF.

This clonotype appeared a few times. J is TRBJ2-5 and V is TRBV10-3; 11 nucleotides agree with TRBD1. V was clipped by 4 bases and J by 5 bases; unmatched bases: 12. The CDR3 is 17 residues long. Germline V gene sequence: CDR1 ENHRY, CDR2 SYGVKD. CDR3 loop: CAISASGTGGRGETQYF. Written as DNA, the CDR3 is TGTGCCATCAGTGCCTCCGGGACAGGGGGAAGAGGGGAGACCCAGTACTTC.

The V call is TRBV4-1, the J call TRBJ2-7; maybe TRBD2 (6 bases). Germline CDR1 and CDR2: MGHRA and YSYEKL. The CDR3 consists of 15 residues. Trimming pared 0 bases from V and 2 bases from J, leaving 11 bases between. The CDR3 DNA reads TGCGCCAGCAGCCAAGATCCCGGCGGGACCTACGAGCAGTACTTC. It yields the protein CASSQDPGGTYEQYF.